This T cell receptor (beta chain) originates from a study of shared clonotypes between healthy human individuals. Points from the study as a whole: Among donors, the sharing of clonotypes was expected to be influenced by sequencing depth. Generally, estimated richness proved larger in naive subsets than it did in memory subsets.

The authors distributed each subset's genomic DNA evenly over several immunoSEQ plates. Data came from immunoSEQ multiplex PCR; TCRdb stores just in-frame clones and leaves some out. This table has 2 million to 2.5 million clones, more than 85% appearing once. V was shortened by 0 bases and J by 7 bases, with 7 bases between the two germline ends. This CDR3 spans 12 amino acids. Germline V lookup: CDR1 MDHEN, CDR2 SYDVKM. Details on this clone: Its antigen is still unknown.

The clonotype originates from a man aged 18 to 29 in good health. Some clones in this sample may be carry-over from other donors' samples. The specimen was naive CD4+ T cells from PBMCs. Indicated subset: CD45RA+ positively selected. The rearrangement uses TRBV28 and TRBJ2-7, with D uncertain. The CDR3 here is CASSLWTREQYF. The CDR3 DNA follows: TGTGCCAGCAGTTTATGGACCCGGGAGCAGTACTTC.